Listed below are T cell receptor beta chains from one sample, sequenced in a study of shared clonotypes between healthy human individuals. The method was immunoSEQ multiplex PCR; TCRdb's version includes in-frame clones alone and lacks a portion of them. The table has about 2.4 million clones, 93% seen once. Sequenced: naive CD4+ T cells from PBMCs. The receptors shown here come from a man younger than 35 in good health. Some clones in this sample may be carry-over from other donors' samples. Both conserved end residues are part of each CDR3. The D gene is left open where the match is weak. The size entry is marked missing in some rows and otherwise reads once, few, many or a size class.

d_call j_call v_call cdr3_length clone_size cdr3_nt cdr3_aa
- TRBJ2-2 TRBV4-3 15 once TGCGCCAGCAGCCAAGCAACAGCTAACACCGGGGAGCTGTTTTTT CASSQATANTGELFF
- TRBJ2-7 TRBV18 14 - TGTGCCAGCTCACCGGCGGGACAGATGTACGAGCAGTACTTC CASSPAGQMYEQYF
- TRBJ2-7 TRBV5-1 15 - TGCGCCAGCAGCATAGGGACACCGCCATTGAACGAGCAGTACTTC CASSIGTPPLNEQYF
- TRBJ2-7 TRBV27 17 - TGTGCCAGCAGTTTAGCCCCCTATAGTGGGAGCGCCTACGAGCAGTACTTC CASSLAPYSGSAYEQYF
- TRBJ2-7 TRBV18 15 - TGTGCCAGCTCACCAGGCCAGGGACAAACCTACGAGCAGTACTTC CASSPGQGQTYEQYF
- TRBJ2-3 TRBV15 16 - TGTGCCACCAGCAGAGTCCCCGGGAGCTTGACAGATACGCAGTATTTT CATSRVPGSLTDTQYF
- TRBJ1-3 TRBV18 14 - TGTGCCAGCTCGTCCGGGACTCCTTCCCTCACCATATATTTT CASSSGTPSLTIYF
TRBD2 TRBJ2-1 TRBV7-2 13 - TGTGCCAGCAGCTTAGACCCGCTAGCGGCGCAGTTCTTC CASSLDPLAAQFF
TRBD1 TRBJ1-2 TRBV30 15 - TGTGCCTGGGCCTTCTACGGGACAGGTGCCTATGGCTACACCTTC CAWAFYGTGAYGYTF
- TRBJ2-3 TRBV5-1 15 few TGCGCCAGCAGCTTGGTCGGCAGGGGCACAGATACGCAGTATTTT CASSLVGRGTDTQYF
- TRBJ2-7 TRBV6-5 15 - TGTGCCAGCAGTTACTCGGGCAGAAGCTCCTACGAGCAGTACTTC CASSYSGRSSYEQYF
- TRBJ2-1 TRBV5-1 15 - TGCGCCAGCAGCTTGGGAACCCTCTCCTACAATGAGCAGTTCTTC CASSLGTLSYNEQFF
- TRBJ2-3 TRBV27 13 - TGTGCCAGCAGTCCGATCGGCCGTCATCCGCAGTATTTT CASSPIGRHPQYF
- TRBJ1-5 TRBV5-1 14 - TGCGCCAGCAGCTTGGATCAGGGAAGACAGCCCCAGCATTTT CASSLDQGRQPQHF
TRBD1 TRBJ1-4 TRBV18 15 - TGTGCCAGCTCACCACCGGGGCAGGGGGGTGAAAAACTGTTTTTT CASSPPGQGGEKLFF
- TRBJ2-2 TRBV5-1 17 - TGCGCCAGCAGCTGGACCCCACTTATACCTGACACCGGGGAGCTGTTTTTT CASSWTPLIPDTGELFF
- TRBJ1-4 TRBV20-1 10 - TGCAGTGCTAGATGGAGAGGACTGTTTTTT CSARWRGLFF
- TRBJ1-1 TRBV28 11 few TGTGCCAGCCTCGTGAACACTGAAGCTTTCTTT CASLVNTEAFF
- TRBJ1-3 TRBV29-1 15 - TGCAGCGTAGCAGCGACAGGCCCCTCTGGAAACACCATATATTTT CSVAATGPSGNTIYF
TRBD2 TRBJ2-7 TRBV5-1 16 - TGCGCCAGCAGCTTGGGGACTAGCGGGAGTTGGTACGAGCAGTACTTC CASSLGTSGSWYEQYF
- TRBJ1-1 TRBV6-5 15 - TGTGCCAGCAGTTACTCGAGGGTCAGCCCCAGTGAAGCTTTCTTT CASSYSRVSPSEAFF
- TRBJ2-3 TRBV29-1 14 - TGCAGCGGAGCCCAAGGACGGTACACAGATACGCAGTATTTT CSGAQGRYTDTQYF
- TRBJ1-2 TRBV4-2 15 - TGTGCCAGCAGCCAAGATATTTGGGGTGTAGGTGGCTACACCTTC CASSQDIWGVGGYTF
- TRBJ1-1 TRBV10-1 15 - TGCGCCAGCAGCGCTGACAGAGCACAGAACACTGAAGCTTTCTTT CASSADRAQNTEAFF
- TRBJ2-7 TRBV28 15 - TGTGCCAGCAAAGTGGCGACTGGGGCCATCTACGAGCAGTACTTC CASKVATGAIYEQYF
- TRBJ2-7 TRBV29-1 12 - TGCAGCGTTGGGGCAGGGTCCCACGAGCAGTACTTC CSVGAGSHEQYF
- TRBJ2-7 TRBV11-1 18 - TGTGCCAGCAGCTCAGGGGGAGGGTTAACTAGCGGCACCTACGAGCAGTACTTC CASSSGGGLTSGTYEQYF
TRBD1 TRBJ2-7 TRBV10-3 14 once TGTGCCATCAGTGAGGACAGGGATCAAAACGAGCAGTACTTC CAISEDRDQNEQYF
- TRBJ1-4 TRBV6-1 15 - TGTGCCAGCCTAGCTAGATGGGGGAGGCCCGAAAAACTGTTTTTT CASLARWGRPEKLFF
TRBD2 TRBJ2-7 TRBV28 15 - TGTGCCAGCAGTCGATTTAGCGGGAGTGTTTACGAGCAGTACTTC CASSRFSGSVYEQYF
- TRBJ2-7 TRBV6-6 14 - TGTGCCAGCACAGTAGGGACTTACACCTACGAGCAGTACTTC CASTVGTYTYEQYF
TRBD2 TRBJ2-1 TRBV5-4 15 - TGTGCCAGCAAAAAAGATCTAGCGGGAGAGGGTCTGTGGTTCTTC CASKKDLAGEGLWFF
TRBD1 TRBJ2-3 TRBV5-6 17 - TGTGCCAGCAGCTTCTTTGGGACAGCCACTAGCACAGATACGCAGTATTTT CASSFFGTATSTDTQYF
TRBD2 TRBJ2-1 TRBV2 14 - TGTGCCAGCAGTGCGGGACTAGCGGGAGGGGAGCAGTTCTTC CASSAGLAGGEQFF
- TRBJ2-2 TRBV5-1 14 - TGCGCCAGCAGCTTGAAAGAGGACACCGGGGAGCTGTTTTTT CASSLKEDTGELFF
- TRBJ2-1 TRBV15 12 - TGTGCCACCAGCAGAGTTAAGAATGAGCAGTTCTTC CATSRVKNEQFF
TRBD1 TRBJ2-1 TRBV11-3 15 - TGTGCCAGCAGCTTCCGGGACAGACTTGGCAATGAGCAGTTCTTC CASSFRDRLGNEQFF
- TRBJ1-4 TRBV6-6 14 - TGTGCCAGCAGTTACTCGAGAGGGAATGAAAAACTGTTTTTT CASSYSRGNEKLFF
- TRBJ1-1 TRBV5-4 14 - TGTGCCAGCAGCTTGGCCCGAGGGAACACTGAAGCTTTCTTT CASSLARGNTEAFF
TRBD1 TRBJ1-2 TRBV30 12 - TGTGCCTGGATGGACAGGGACTATGGCTACACCTTC CAWMDRDYGYTF
- TRBJ1-1 TRBV28 13 once TGTGCCAGCAGGCGGACGGAGAACACTGAAGCTTTCTTT CASRRTENTEAFF
- TRBJ1-6 TRBV4-1 18 - TGCGCCAGCAGCCAAGAACAAGGTAGACTCTCCTATAATTCACCCCTCCACTTT CASSQEQGRLSYNSPLHF
- TRBJ2-3 TRBV9 14 - TGTGCCAGCAGCGTAGCGGCCCAAACAGATACGCAGTATTTT CASSVAAQTDTQYF
TRBD1 TRBJ2-2 TRBV30 15 - TGTGCCGGGGGACAGGGGGCATTGTATGCCGGGGAGCTGTTTTTT CAGGQGALYAGELFF
TRBD2 TRBJ2-5 TRBV7-3 14 - TGTGCCAGCAGCCCCGCGGGGGAGGGCCAGACCCAGTACTTC CASSPAGEGQTQYF
- TRBJ2-3 TRBV4-2 15 once TGTGCCAGCAGCCAAGGGGCGGGATCCCCGGATACGCAGTATTTT CASSQGAGSPDTQYF
TRBD1 TRBJ2-5 TRBV28 15 - TGTGCCAGCAGGCCCGGCGGGACAGGGCAAGAGACCCAGTACTTC CASRPGGTGQETQYF
- TRBJ1-3 TRBV7-9 15 - TGTGCCAGCAGCTCCTCGACGAGATCTGGAAACACCATATATTTT CASSSSTRSGNTIYF
- TRBJ2-1 TRBV6-1 16 once TGTGCCAGCAGTGAAGTTGGCGGGACTCGGTACAATGAGCAGTTCTTC CASSEVGGTRYNEQFF
- TRBJ1-2 TRBV10-1 13 - TGCGCCAGCAGTGCTGTCCCGGAGGGTGGCTACACCTTC CASSAVPEGGYTF
TRBD1 TRBJ2-3 TRBV7-2 15 - TGTGCCAGCAGCTTGGTCACAGGGGGACGGGATACGCAGTATTTT CASSLVTGGRDTQYF
- TRBJ2-5 TRBV6-5 13 - TGTGCCAGCCGTCGGTGGGATTTAGTAGAAGAGTACTTC CASRRWDLVEEYF
TRBD1 TRBJ1-3 TRBV6-5 15 - TGTGCCAGCAGACGACAGGGGGCGAGAGGAAACACCATATATTTT CASRRQGARGNTIYF
- TRBJ1-5 TRBV5-1 13 - TGCGCCAGCAGTGTGGGGCTGGATCAGCCCCAGCATTTT CASSVGLDQPQHF
- TRBJ1-1 TRBV7-9 16 - TGTGCCAGCAGCTTAAAGGCCAACCTTGGAGACACTGAAGCTTTCTTT CASSLKANLGDTEAFF
TRBD1 TRBJ1-5 TRBV6-6 16 - TGTGCCAGCAGTTCCCCGGGACAGGGTCACAATCAGCCCCAGCATTTT CASSSPGQGHNQPQHF
- TRBJ1-5 TRBV18 14 once TGTGCCAGCTCACCATCACTAGGTGGTCAGCCCCAGCATTTT CASSPSLGGQPQHF
- TRBJ2-3 TRBV11-3 12 - TGTGCCAGCAGCTATTTGATGGATACGCAGTATTTT CASSYLMDTQYF
TRBD2 TRBJ2-1 TRBV25-1 16 - TGTGCCAGCACCAAGGGGCTAGCGGGCATGGGGAATGAGCAGTTCTTC CASTKGLAGMGNEQFF